This TCR beta chain was recorded in a study of T cell repertoires in cytomegalovirus infection. Across the whole study: CMV infection plus the matching HLA type was flagged by public TCR beta signatures.

The CDR3 length is 14 residues. V was pared by 0 bases and J by 1 base, with 5 bases between. Germline-derived CDR1 and CDR2 are LGHNA and YSLEER. TCRdb used MiXCR to reprocess the reads, holding one entry per CDR3 protein. This sample has 680,000 or so distinct CDR3 sequences, with roughly 36% found just once. As to this clonotype: Its antigen is unknown.

The receptor was isolated from a human donor in good health (CMV status not recorded). Some clones in this sample may be carry-over from other donors' samples. The gene calls are TRBV4-3 and TRBJ2-3; D call uncertain. Specimen: cultured PBMCs, collected from culture after CMV antigen stimulation. CDR3: CASSQELGTDTQYF. As DNA, the CDR3 is TGCGCCAGCAGCCAAGAGCTGGGCACAGATACGCAGTATTTT.